Sequencing of this T cell receptor beta chain was carried out in a study of T cell responses to AZD1222 COVID-19 vaccine. General study findings and limits: Recipients of two AZD1222 doses showed rising Spike-specific TCR breadth and depth. A mostly white British donor set with more females was recruited, and clonal diversity was possibly underestimated. The CD4 TCRs associated with vaccination extended across spike and predominated at 160-218 and 743-854.

With 6 bases clipped from V and 2 bases from J, the junction kept 5 bases outside the gene matches. The V gene's germline CDR1 is KGHSH and CDR2 LQKENI. This CDR3 region has 15 residues. Only in-frame clones appear in the TCRdb table, and some are missing; sequencing was by immunoSEQ multiplex PCR. The sample carries about 160,000 clones, about nine tenths recorded once. Worth noting for this clone: Its antigen is unknown.

The clonotype originates from an adult in good health. The input for sequencing was peripheral blood, taken on day 0 of AZD1222 vaccination. This rearrangement joins TRBV18 to TRBJ1-5, with 9 positions matching TRBD1. This CDR3 reads CASSTGQGGNQPQHF. The CDR3 DNA reads TGTGCCAGCTCGACGGGACAGGGAGGCAATCAGCCCCAGCATTTT.